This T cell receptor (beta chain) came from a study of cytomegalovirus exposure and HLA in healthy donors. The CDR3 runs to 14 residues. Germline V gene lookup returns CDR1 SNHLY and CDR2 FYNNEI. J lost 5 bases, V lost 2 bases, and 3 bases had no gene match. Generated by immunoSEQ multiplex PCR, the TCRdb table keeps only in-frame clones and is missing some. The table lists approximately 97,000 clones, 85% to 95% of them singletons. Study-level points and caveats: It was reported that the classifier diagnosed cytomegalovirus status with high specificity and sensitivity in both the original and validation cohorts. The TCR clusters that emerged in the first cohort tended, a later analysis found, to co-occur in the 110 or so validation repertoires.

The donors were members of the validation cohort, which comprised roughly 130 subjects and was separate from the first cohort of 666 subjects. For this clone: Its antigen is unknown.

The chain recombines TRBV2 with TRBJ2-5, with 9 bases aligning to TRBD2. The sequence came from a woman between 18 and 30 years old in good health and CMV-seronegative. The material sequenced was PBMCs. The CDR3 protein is CASSEPSGGETQYF. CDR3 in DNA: TGTGCCAGCAGTGAACCGAGCGGGGGGGAGACCCAGTACTTC.